This is a list of T cell receptor beta chains from one sample in a study of CD8 T cells in Susac syndrome. MiXCR, applied by TCRdb to the immunoSEQ multiplex PCR reads, yields one record per CDR3 protein. The sample consists of nearly 110,000 distinct CDR3 sequences, approximately 94% of them appearing once. The source material was CD8+ T cells from PBMCs. Every receptor here comes from a human donor with Susac syndrome. Both conserved end residues are part of each CDR3. The D gene is left open where the match is weak. Rows give clone size only sometimes, using once, few, many, or a class for an expanded clone.

j_call,clone_size,v_call,d_call,cdr3_nt,cdr3_aa
TRBJ2-3,once,TRBV9,NA,TGTGCCAGCAGCCCTTCCCGGGGGCGGGGAGATACGCAGTATTTT,CASSPSRGRGDTQYF
TRBJ2-3,NA,TRBV3-1,TRBD1,TGTGCCAGCAGCCAAGAGAGGGGGCCCGATACGCAGTATTTT,CASSQERGPDTQYF
TRBJ1-2,once,TRBV9,NA,TGTGCCAGCAGCGCCCCAACAGGGCCTAACTATGGCTACACCTTC,CASSAPTGPNYGYTF
TRBJ1-1,NA,TRBV7-9,TRBD1,TGTGCCAGCAGCTTAGGGGCAGGGGGTGGCACTGAAGCTTTCTTT,CASSLGAGGGTEAFF
TRBJ2-5,NA,TRBV7-9,TRBD1,TGTGCCAGCAGCTTAAGCGCCGCGGGACAGGGGGCAGAGACCCAGTACTTC,CASSLSAAGQGAETQYF
TRBJ2-1,NA,TRBV9,TRBD2,TGTGCCAGCAGCGTAGAAGGCGGGGGAAAGCAGTTCTTC,CASSVEGGGKQFF
TRBJ2-3,NA,TRBV3-1,TRBD2,TGTGCCAGCAGCCATTCTCTAGCGGGGGGGACTACAGATACGCAGTATTTT,CASSHSLAGGTTDTQYF
TRBJ1-1,NA,TRBV7-9,NA,TGTGCCACCTTCGAGCCATGGGTTTTCTTT,CATFEPWVFF
TRBJ2-2,NA,TRBV27,NA,TGTGCCACAACCACAGGGTCCACCGGGGAGCTGTTTTTT,CATTTGSTGELFF
TRBJ1-1,NA,TRBV4-3,NA,TGCGCCAGCAGCCAAGATCGGAGCGGGGGGCGAACTGAAGCTTTCTTT,CASSQDRSGGRTEAFF
TRBJ1-2,NA,TRBV27,NA,TGTGCCAGCAGTCCGTTTCCGAGGGATGGCTACACCTTC,CASSPFPRDGYTF
TRBJ1-1,few,TRBV19,NA,TGTGCCAGTAGTAGCCGGAACACTGAAGCTTTCTTT,CASSSRNTEAFF
TRBJ1-2,NA,TRBV27,TRBD1,TGTGCCAGCAGTCCCGGGACAGTCGGGTATGGCTACACCTTC,CASSPGTVGYGYTF
TRBJ2-1,NA,TRBV27,NA,TGTGCCAGCAGTACGCTCGGGAATGAGCAGTTCTTC,CASSTLGNEQFF
TRBJ1-4,NA,TRBV10-3,NA,TGTGCCATCAGTGAGTCCCGGGAACGAGGGGAAAAACTGTTTTTT,CAISESRERGEKLFF
TRBJ2-3,once,TRBV27,NA,TGTGCCACCCGTAGGGGTGGAGATACGCAGTATTTT,CATRRGGDTQYF
TRBJ1-1,NA,TRBV15,NA,TGTGCCACCAGCAGAGATAGAGCCGTGAACACTGAAGCTTTCTTT,CATSRDRAVNTEAFF
TRBJ2-7,once,TRBV13,TRBD2,TGTGCCAGCAGCTTAGGCCCGGGAGGGACCTACGAGCAGTACTTC,CASSLGPGGTYEQYF
TRBJ1-2,NA,TRBV11-2,TRBD1,TGTGCCAGCAGCCCGGGACAGGCCTATGGCTACACCTTC,CASSPGQAYGYTF
TRBJ2-3,NA,TRBV7-3,NA,TGTGCCAGCAGCCCTGGTGCGACACCGAACACAGATACGCAGTATTTT,CASSPGATPNTDTQYF
TRBJ1-5,NA,TRBV10-3,NA,TGTGCCACCCGACAGGACAATCAGCCCCAGCATTTT,CATRQDNQPQHF
TRBJ2-2,few,TRBV19,NA,TGTGCCAGTAGTTTCGTTACCGGGGAGCTGTTTTTT,CASSFVTGELFF
TRBJ2-1,NA,TRBV5-4,TRBD1,TGTGCCAGCAGCTGGTGGACAGGTGGCTATGAGCAGTTCTTC,CASSWWTGGYEQFF
TRBJ2-7,NA,TRBV12-3/TRBV12-4,TRBD1,TGTGCCAGCCTGTCCGGGACAGGGGACGAGCAGTACTTC,CASLSGTGDEQYF
TRBJ2-7,NA,TRBV20-1,TRBD2,TGCAGTGCTAGAGATAGACTAGCGGTCTACGAGCAGTACTTC,CSARDRLAVYEQYF
TRBJ2-5,NA,TRBV12-3/TRBV12-4,NA,TGTGCCAGCAGTTTAGGGAGGACCCATTTCTTC,CASSLGRTHFF
TRBJ2-3,NA,TRBV11-1,NA,TGTGCCAGCACCGTTCCCGTCCGCATTGGGCAGGGTAGAGACCTTTGGGCAGATACGCAGTATTTT,CASTVPVRIGQGRDLWADTQYF
TRBJ2-3,NA,TRBV13,NA,TGTGCCAGCAGGGGCGGGTCTAGCACAGATACGCAGTATTTT,CASRGGSSTDTQYF
TRBJ2-1,once,TRBV4-1,TRBD1,TGCGCCAGCAGCCGAGGGACAGGGCTAGACAATGAGCAGTTCTTC,CASSRGTGLDNEQFF
TRBJ1-4,NA,TRBV20-1,NA,TGCAGTGCCAAGGATAATGAAAAACTGTTTTTT,CSAKDNEKLFF
TRBJ2-5,NA,TRBV7-3,NA,TGTGCCAGCAGCCCGAGCCAGGGCGGAGAGACCCAGTACTTC,CASSPSQGGETQYF
TRBJ2-1,NA,TRBV27,NA,TGTGCCAGCAGTTTAATACAGGCCTCCTACAATGAGCAGTTCTTC,CASSLIQASYNEQFF
TRBJ2-1,NA,TRBV9,NA,TGTGCCAGCAGCGTCAACAGCGACAATGAGCAGTTCTTC,CASSVNSDNEQFF
TRBJ2-5,NA,TRBV11-2,NA,TGTGCCAGCAGCTTCGAAACAGGGTTCCAAGAGACCCAGTACTTC,CASSFETGFQETQYF
TRBJ2-7,NA,TRBV25-1,NA,TGTGCCACCTCCAGCACGGTCGGAACACCCTACGAGCAGTACTTC,CATSSTVGTPYEQYF
TRBJ2-1,NA,TRBV10-2,TRBD2,TGCGCCAGCAGTGAGATCGGGACTAGCGGATATCTCTCCTACAATGAGCAGTTCTTC,CASSEIGTSGYLSYNEQFF
TRBJ2-7,NA,TRBV27,NA,TGTGCCAGCAGCACGGCCTCCTACGAGCAGTACTTC,CASSTASYEQYF
TRBJ1-1,NA,TRBV12-3/TRBV12-4,NA,TGTGCCAGCAAGATCACTGAAGCTTTCTTT,CASKITEAFF
TRBJ2-7,NA,TRBV9,NA,TGTGCCAGCTCCTCAGCCCACAGGGAGTACGAGCAGTACTTC,CASSSAHREYEQYF
TRBJ2-1,NA,TRBV4-1,TRBD2,TGCGCCAGCAGCCAAGAGATGTCTAGCGGAGCCTACAATGAGCAGTTCTTC,CASSQEMSSGAYNEQFF
TRBJ2-7,NA,TRBV6-6,NA,TGTGCCAGCAGTTACTTGACGGAAAGCTCCTACGAGCAGTACTTC,CASSYLTESSYEQYF